The following is a TCR beta chain sequence with its context. Antigen unknown. The data were obtained in a study of OX40 agonist ivuxolimab in advanced cancers. The wider study: Antecedent anti-PD-1, anti-PD-L1 or anti-CTLA-4 therapy was permissible, with over 35% having received some. Partial responses occurred in Three dose-escalation patients, one with hepatocellular carcinoma and two with cutaneous melanoma.

CDR1 and CDR2 from the germline V gene are MNHNS and SASEGT. CDR3 length: 15 amino acids. V was pared by 2 bases and J by 0 bases, with 10 bases between. Overall study findings and caveats: In general, CD8+ T cells held more expanded clones than CD4+ did, on average.

Produced via immunoSEQ multiplex PCR; TCRdb's table is partial and in-frame only. The sample includes tens of thousands of clones, about 88% of them seen just once. This TCR came from an adult with an advanced solid tumor such as melanoma, head and neck, liver or kidney cancer. V gene TRBV6-1 combines with J gene TRBJ1-1; tentative D call: TRBD1 (6 bases). The specimen was CD4+ or CD8+ T cells sorted from blood, collected in a trial of the OX40 agonist ivuxolimab. The CDR3 is CASSERGGMNTEAFF. The CDR3 coding sequence is TGTGCCAGCAGTGAAAGGGGGGGGATGAACACTGAAGCTTTCTTT.